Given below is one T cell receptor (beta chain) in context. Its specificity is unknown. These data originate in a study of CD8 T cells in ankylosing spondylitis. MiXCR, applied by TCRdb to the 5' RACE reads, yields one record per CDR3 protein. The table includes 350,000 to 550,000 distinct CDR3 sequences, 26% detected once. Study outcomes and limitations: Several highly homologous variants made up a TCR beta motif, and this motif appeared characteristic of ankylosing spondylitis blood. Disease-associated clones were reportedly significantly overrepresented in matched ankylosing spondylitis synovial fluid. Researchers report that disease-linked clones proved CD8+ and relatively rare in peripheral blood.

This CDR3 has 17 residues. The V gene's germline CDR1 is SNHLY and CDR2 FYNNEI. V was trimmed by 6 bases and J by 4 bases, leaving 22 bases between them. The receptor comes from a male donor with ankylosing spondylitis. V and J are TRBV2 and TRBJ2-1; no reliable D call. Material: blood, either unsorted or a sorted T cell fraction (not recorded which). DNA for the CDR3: TGTGCCAGCAGGAAACAACCCGACGGGCGTAGTTACAATGAGCAGTTCTTC. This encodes CASRKQPDGRSYNEQFF.